This T cell receptor beta chain was captured by sequencing in a study of neoadjuvant anti-PD-1 for oral cavity cancer. For the study at large: Patients without progression received a fourth nivolumab dose around day 43, then surgical resection on days 50-56.

Most tumor samples had 4.8 ug input DNA in two replicates. Produced via immunoSEQ multiplex PCR; TCRdb's table is partial and in-frame only. The table shows 14,000 to 15,000 clones, with roughly 35% occurring only once. The time point was: after neoadjuvant nivolumab, at surgical resection. These newly diagnosed stage II-IVA oral cavity squamous cell carcinoma patients had no prior systemic or radiation treatment. Germline CDR1 and CDR2: GTSNPN and SVGIG (reference sequence). V was pared by 3 bases and J by 7 bases, with 12 bases between. This CDR3 has 13 amino acids. Sequencing was performed on tumor tissue, taken after nivolumab (anti-PD-1) treatment. The chain uses TRBV30 and TRBJ2-2, with D possibly TRBD2 on 5 matching bases. The TCR comes from a person aged 40 to 85 with oral cavity squamous cell carcinoma. DNA for the CDR3: TGTGCCTGGAGGCGGACTCTGAACGGGGAGCTGTTTTTT. Its protein product is CAWRRTLNGELFF.